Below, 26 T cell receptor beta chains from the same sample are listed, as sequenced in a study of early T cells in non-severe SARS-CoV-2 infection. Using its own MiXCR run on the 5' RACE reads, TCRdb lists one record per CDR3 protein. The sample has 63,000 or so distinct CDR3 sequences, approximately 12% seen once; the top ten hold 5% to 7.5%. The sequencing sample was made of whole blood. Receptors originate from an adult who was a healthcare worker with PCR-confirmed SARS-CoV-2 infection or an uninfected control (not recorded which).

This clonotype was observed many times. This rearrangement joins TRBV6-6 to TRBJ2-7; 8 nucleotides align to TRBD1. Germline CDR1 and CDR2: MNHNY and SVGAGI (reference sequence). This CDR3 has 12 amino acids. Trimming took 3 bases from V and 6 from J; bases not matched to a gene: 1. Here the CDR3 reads CASSYTGGEQYF. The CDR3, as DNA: TGTGCCAGCAGTTATACAGGGGGCGAGCAGTACTTC.

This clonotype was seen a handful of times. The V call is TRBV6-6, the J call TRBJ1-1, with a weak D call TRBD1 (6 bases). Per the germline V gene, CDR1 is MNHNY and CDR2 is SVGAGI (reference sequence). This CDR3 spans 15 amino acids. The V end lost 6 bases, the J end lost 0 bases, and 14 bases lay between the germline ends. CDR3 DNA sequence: TGTGCCAGCAGCCTCCAGGGGAGGATGAACACTGAAGCTTTCTTT. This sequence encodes CASSLQGRMNTEAFF.

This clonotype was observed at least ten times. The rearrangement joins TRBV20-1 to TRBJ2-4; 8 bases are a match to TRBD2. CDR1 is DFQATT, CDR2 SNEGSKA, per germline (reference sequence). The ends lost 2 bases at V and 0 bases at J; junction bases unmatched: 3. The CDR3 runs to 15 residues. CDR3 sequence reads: CSARSLAGAKNIQYF. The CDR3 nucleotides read TGCAGTGCTAGATCCCTAGCGGGAGCCAAAAACATTCAGTACTTC.

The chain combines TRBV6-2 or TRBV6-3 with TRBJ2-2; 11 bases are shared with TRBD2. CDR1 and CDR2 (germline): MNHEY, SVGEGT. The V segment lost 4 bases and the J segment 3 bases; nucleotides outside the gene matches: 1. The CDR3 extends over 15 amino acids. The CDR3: CASSSGLADTGELFF. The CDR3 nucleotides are TGTGCCAGCAGTTCGGGACTAGCGGACACCGGGGAGCTGTTTTTT.

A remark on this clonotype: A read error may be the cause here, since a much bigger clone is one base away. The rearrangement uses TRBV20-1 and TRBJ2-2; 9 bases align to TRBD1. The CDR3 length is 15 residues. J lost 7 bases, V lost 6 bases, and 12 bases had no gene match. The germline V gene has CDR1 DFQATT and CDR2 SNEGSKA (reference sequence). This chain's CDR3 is CSASRRDRAGGELFF. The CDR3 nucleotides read TGCAGTGCCTCCCGGCGGGACAGGGCTGGCGGGGAGCTGTTTTTT.

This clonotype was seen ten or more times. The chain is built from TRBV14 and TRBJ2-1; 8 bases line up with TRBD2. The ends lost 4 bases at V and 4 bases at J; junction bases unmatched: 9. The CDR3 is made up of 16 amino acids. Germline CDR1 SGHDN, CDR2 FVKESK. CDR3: CASSRATSASYNEQFF. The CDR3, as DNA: TGTGCCAGCAGCCGAGCGACTAGCGCGTCTTACAATGAGCAGTTCTTC.

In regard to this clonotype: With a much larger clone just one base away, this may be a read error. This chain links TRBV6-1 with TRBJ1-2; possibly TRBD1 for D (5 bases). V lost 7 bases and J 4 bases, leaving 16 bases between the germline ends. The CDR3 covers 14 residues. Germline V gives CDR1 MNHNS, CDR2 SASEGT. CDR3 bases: TGTGCCAGCACCGCCAGGGCAGGGATCTATGGCTACACCTTC. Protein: CASTARAGIYGYTF.

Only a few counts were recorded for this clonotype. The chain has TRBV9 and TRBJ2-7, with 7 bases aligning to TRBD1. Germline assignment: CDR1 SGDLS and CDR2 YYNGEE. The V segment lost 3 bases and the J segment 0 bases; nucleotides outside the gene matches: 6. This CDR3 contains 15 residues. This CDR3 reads CASSARQGFSYEQYF. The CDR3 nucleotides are TGTGCCAGCAGCGCAAGACAGGGATTCTCCTACGAGCAGTACTTC.

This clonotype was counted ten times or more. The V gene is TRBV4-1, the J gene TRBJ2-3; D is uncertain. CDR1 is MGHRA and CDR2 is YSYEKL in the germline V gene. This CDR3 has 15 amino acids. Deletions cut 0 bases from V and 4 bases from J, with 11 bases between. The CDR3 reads CASSQDYLTADTQYF. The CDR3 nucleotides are TGCGCCAGCAGCCAAGATTATTTGACGGCAGATACGCAGTATTTT.

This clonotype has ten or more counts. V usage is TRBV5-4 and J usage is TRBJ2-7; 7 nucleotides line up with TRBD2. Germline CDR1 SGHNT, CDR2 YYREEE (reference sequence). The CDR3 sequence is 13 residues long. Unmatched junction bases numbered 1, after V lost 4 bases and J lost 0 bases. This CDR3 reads CASSKRDSYEQYF. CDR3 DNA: TGTGCCAGCAGCAAGCGGGACTCCTACGAGCAGTACTTC.

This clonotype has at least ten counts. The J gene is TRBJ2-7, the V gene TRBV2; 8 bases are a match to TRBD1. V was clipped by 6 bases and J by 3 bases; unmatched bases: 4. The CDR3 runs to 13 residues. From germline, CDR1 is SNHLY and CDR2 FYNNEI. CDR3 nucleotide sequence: TGTGCCAGCAGCTGGACAGGGAGCTACGAGCAGTACTTC. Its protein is CASSWTGSYEQYF.

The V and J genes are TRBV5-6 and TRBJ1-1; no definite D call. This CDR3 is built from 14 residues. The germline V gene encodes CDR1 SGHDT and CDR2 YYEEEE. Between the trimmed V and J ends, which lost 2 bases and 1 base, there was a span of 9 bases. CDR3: CASSFSGRNTEAFF. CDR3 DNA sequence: TGTGCCAGCAGCTTTTCCGGGAGGAACACTGAAGCTTTCTTT.

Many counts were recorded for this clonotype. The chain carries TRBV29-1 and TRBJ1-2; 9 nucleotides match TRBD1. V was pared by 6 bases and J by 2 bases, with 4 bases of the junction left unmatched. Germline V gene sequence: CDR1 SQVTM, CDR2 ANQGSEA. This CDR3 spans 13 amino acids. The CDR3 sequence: CSVAGTGNYGYTF. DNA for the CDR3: TGCAGCGTCGCCGGGACAGGGAACTATGGCTACACCTTC.

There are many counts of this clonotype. The CDR3 DNA sequence: TGTGCCAGCAGCTTCGTCCCATCCACAAGCGACTATGGCTACACCTTC. Translating it yields CASSFVPSTSDYGYTF. The V gene is TRBV11-2, the J gene TRBJ1-2; D remains ambiguous. The CDR3 is made up of 16 amino acids. Germline assignment: CDR1 SGHAT and CDR2 FQNNGV. The V end lost 3 bases, the J end lost 3 bases, and 17 bases lay between the germline ends.

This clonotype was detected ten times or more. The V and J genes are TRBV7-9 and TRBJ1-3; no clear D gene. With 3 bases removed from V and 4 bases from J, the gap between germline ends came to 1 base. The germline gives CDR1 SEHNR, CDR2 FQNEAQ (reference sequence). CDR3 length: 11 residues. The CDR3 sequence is CASSFGNTIYF. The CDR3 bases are TGTGCCAGCAGCTTCGGAAACACCATATATTTT.

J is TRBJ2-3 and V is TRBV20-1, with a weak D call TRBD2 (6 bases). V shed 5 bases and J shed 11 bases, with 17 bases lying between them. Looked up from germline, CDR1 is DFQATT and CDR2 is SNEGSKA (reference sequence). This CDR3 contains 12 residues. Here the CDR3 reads CSAAVGGELQYF. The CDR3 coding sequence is TGCAGTGCTGCCGTCGGCGGGGAGTTGCAGTATTTT.

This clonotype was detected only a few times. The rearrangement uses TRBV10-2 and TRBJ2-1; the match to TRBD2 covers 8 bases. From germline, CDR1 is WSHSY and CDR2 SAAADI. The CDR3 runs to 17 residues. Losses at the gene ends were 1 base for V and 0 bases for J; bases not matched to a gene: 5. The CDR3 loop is CASSEFGGGSSYNEQFF. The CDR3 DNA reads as TGCGCCAGCAGTGAGTTTGGCGGGGGGTCCTCCTACAATGAGCAGTTCTTC.

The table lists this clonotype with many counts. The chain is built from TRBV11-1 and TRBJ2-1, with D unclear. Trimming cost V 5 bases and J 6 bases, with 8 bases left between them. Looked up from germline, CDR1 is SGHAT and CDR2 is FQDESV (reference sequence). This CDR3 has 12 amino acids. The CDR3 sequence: CASSTIANEQFF. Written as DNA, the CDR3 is TGTGCCAGCAGCACCATAGCCAATGAGCAGTTCTTC.

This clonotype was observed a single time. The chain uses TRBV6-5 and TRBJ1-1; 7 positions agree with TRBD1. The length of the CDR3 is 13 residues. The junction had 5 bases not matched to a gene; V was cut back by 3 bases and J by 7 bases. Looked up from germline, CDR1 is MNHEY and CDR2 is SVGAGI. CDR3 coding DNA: TGTGCCAGCAGTTATGTCTGGGACAGTGAAGCTTTCTTT. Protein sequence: CASSYVWDSEAFF.

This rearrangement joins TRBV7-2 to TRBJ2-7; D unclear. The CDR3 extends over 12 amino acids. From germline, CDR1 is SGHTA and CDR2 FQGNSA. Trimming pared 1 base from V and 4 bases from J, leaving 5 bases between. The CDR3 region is CASSLDQYEQYF. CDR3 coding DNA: TGTGCCAGCAGCTTAGACCAGTACGAGCAGTACTTC.

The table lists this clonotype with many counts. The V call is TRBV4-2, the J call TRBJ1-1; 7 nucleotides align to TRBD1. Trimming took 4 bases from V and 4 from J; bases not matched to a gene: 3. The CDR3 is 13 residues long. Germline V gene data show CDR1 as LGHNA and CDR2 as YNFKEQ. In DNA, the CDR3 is TGTGCCAGCAGCCTACAGGGGCCCACTGAAGCTTTCTTT. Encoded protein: CASSLQGPTEAFF.

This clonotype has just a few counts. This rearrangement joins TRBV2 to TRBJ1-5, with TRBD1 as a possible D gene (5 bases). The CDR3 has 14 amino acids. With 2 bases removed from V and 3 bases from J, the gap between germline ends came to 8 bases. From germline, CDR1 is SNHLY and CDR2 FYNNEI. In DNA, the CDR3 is TGTGCCAGCAGTGAACAGGGTTTCAATCAGCCCCAGCATTTT. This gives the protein CASSEQGFNQPQHF.

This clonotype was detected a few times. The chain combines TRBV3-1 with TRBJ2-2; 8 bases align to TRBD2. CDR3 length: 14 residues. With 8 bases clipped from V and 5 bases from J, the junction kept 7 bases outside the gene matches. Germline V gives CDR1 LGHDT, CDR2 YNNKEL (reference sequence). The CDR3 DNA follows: TGTGCCAGCTGTGAGCGGGGGATGACCGGGGAGCTGTTTTTT. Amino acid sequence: CASCERGMTGELFF.

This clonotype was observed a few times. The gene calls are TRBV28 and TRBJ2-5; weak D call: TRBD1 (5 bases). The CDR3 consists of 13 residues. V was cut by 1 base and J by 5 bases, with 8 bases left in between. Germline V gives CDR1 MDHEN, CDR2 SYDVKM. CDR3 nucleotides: TGTGCCAGCAGTTTATCAGGGTTGGAGACCCAGTACTTC. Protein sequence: CASSLSGLETQYF.

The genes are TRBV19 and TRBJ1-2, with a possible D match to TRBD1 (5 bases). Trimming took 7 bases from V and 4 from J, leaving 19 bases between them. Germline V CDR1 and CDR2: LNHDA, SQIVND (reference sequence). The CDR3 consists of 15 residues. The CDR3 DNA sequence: TGTGCCAGTACTACCCTCCATCAGGGCCTCTATGGCTACACCTTC. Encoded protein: CASTTLHQGLYGYTF.

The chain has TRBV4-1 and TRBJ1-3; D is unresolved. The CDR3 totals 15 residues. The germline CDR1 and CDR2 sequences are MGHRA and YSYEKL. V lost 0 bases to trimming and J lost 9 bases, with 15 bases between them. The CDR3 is CASSQDPDSAITIYF. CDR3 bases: TGCGCCAGCAGCCAAGACCCGGATTCGGCCATCACCATATATTTT.